What follows are 13 T cell receptor beta chains derived from one specimen sequenced in a study of identical twins. TCRdb called the 5' RACE reads again in MiXCR, with one record for every CDR3 protein. The sample includes around 670,000 distinct CDR3 sequences, less than 7% of them seen just once. The sample was naive T cells sorted from blood. The receptors stem from a man aged 18 to 30 in good health.

The rearrangement uses TRBV12-3 or TRBV12-4 and TRBJ2-6; maybe TRBD1 (6 bases). The CDR3 loop spans 17 amino acids. V was pared by 5 bases and J by 0 bases, with 14 bases between. In DNA form, the CDR3 reads TGTGCCAGCAGTCCATCGACAGGCAGCTCTGGGGCCAACGTCCTGACTTTC. The encoded protein is CASSPSTGSSGANVLTF.

There are a few counts of this clonotype. The V gene is TRBV4-2, the J gene TRBJ2-4, with 15 bases matching TRBD2. The CDR3 length is 17 residues. V dropped 3 bases and J dropped 9; count of bases not matched to a gene: 9. In germline, CDR1 is LGHNA, CDR2 YNFKEQ. The CDR3 DNA follows: TGTGCCAGCAGCCACCCGGGACTAGCGGGAGGTATCGGCATTCAGTACTTC. Its translation: CASSHPGLAGGIGIQYF.

This clonotype was counted at least ten times. The chain uses TRBV20-1 and TRBJ2-1; weak D call: TRBD2 (7 bases). The CDR3 runs to 17 residues. CDR1 is DFQATT and CDR2 is SNEGSKA in the germline V gene (reference sequence). The V end lost 1 base, the J end lost 2 bases, and 18 bases lay between the germline ends. The CDR3 sequence: CSARVPGGQAPYNEQFF. The CDR3, as DNA: TGCAGTGCTAGAGTCCCGGGGGGCCAGGCGCCCTACAATGAGCAGTTCTTC.

The rearrangement uses TRBV4-1 and TRBJ2-2, with D possibly TRBD1 on 6 matching bases. CDR3 length equals 16 residues. V gave up 1 base and J gave up 6 bases, with 15 bases separating them. The germline CDR1 and CDR2 sequences are MGHRA and YSYEKL. The CDR3 reads CASSQVPLQGPGELFF. CDR3 DNA: TGCGCCAGCAGCCAAGTGCCCCTACAGGGACCCGGGGAGCTGTTTTTT.

This clonotype was observed many times. The CDR3: CASSLRLAGAADTQYF. CDR3 in DNA: TGTGCCAGCAGTTTACGCCTAGCGGGAGCCGCAGATACGCAGTATTTT. The gene calls are TRBV12-3 or TRBV12-4 and TRBJ2-3; 10 nucleotides align to TRBD2. The CDR3 contains 16 residues. After removal of 2 bases from V and 4 bases from J, the junction contained 6 bases not matched to a gene.

This chain links TRBV7-8 with TRBJ2-1; D might be TRBD1 (5 bases). From germline, CDR1 is SGHVS and CDR2 FQNEAQ. Trimming took off 7 bases at V and 7 bases at J, with 23 bases between the two ends. The CDR3 has 16 residues. The CDR3 bases are TGTGCCAGCACCCCTGTGAGGACAAGCTCACGGAATGAGCAGTTCTTC. This translates into CASTPVRTSSRNEQFF.

V gene TRBV20-1 combines with J gene TRBJ2-7; 10 bases match TRBD2. The germline V gene has CDR1 DFQATT and CDR2 SNEGSKA (reference sequence). The V gene end was trimmed by 1 base and the J gene end by 2 bases; junction bases not matched to a gene: 8. The CDR3 consists of 16 residues. This chain's CDR3 is CSARAIASGSTYEQYF. CDR3 nucleotide sequence: TGCAGTGCTAGAGCTATTGCTAGCGGGAGTACCTACGAGCAGTACTTC.

The gene calls are TRBV7-2 and TRBJ2-1; TRBD2 matches at 9 bases. The J segment lost 9 bases and the V segment lost 6 bases, leaving 12 bases of the junction unmatched. Germline lookup yields CDR1 SGHTA and CDR2 FQGNSA. This CDR3 is 15 amino acids long. Here the CDR3 DNA reads TGTGCCAGCAGTTTTAGCGGGAGCGCCAGGGGTGAGCAGTTCTTC. Translation: CASSFSGSARGEQFF.

This clonotype was detected a few times. J is TRBJ2-3 and V is TRBV5-1; 7 bases map to TRBD1. Germline V gives CDR1 SGHRS, CDR2 YFSETQ. CDR3 length equals 14 residues. J lost 6 bases, V lost 4 bases, and 8 bases had no gene match. CDR3 sequence: CASSTGPTGDTQYF. In DNA form, the CDR3 reads TGCGCCAGCAGCACCGGGCCGACAGGGGATACGCAGTATTTT.

The chain has TRBV6-5 and TRBJ1-3, with 7 nucleotides matching TRBD1. Germline V gene data show CDR1 as MNHEY and CDR2 as SVGAGI. Germline trimming cut 2 bases from V and 0 bases from J; bases unmatched to any gene: 13. The CDR3 length is 19 residues. CDR3 residues: CASSYLETTGKSSGNTIYF. CDR3 in DNA: TGTGCCAGCAGTTACCTTGAGACGACAGGGAAGAGCTCTGGAAACACCATATATTTT.

This clonotype has just a few counts. DNA of the CDR3: TGTGCCAGCTCACACCGGTGGGACTCCGAAGGGGCCAATGAGCAGTTCTTC. Its translation: CASSHRWDSEGANEQFF. The chain joins TRBV18 to TRBJ2-1; maybe TRBD2 (6 bases). V dropped 4 bases and J dropped 6 bases, with 22 bases sitting between them. Germline CDR1 is KGHSH and CDR2 is LQKENI. This CDR3 is 17 amino acids long.

This clonotype occurred many times. V and J are TRBV12-3 or TRBV12-4 and TRBJ1-1; D is possibly TRBD1 (5 bases). The germline V and J ends were trimmed by 3 bases and 4 bases, with 15 bases remaining between them. This CDR3 has 15 amino acids. The CDR3 sequence: CASSFVGAGPTEAFF. Written as DNA, the CDR3 is TGTGCCAGCAGTTTTGTTGGGGCAGGGCCCACTGAAGCTTTCTTT.

This clonotype showed up many times. CDR3 sequence: CASSLVPGETQYF. The CDR3 DNA sequence: TGTGCCAGCAGCTTAGTGCCGGGAGAGACCCAGTACTTC. The chain uses TRBV11-2 and TRBJ2-5, with unresolved D. Trimming removed 1 base from V and 4 bases from J, with 7 bases in between. This CDR3 region has 13 residues. The germline gives CDR1 SGHAT, CDR2 FQNNGV.